This TCR beta chain was identified during a study of naive and memory T cell subsets (dated by TCRdb to between 2016 and 2019). With respect to the entire study: The figure summarizing these samples reported about 10 blood donors, 7 tuberculin skin test biopsies and 3 saline control biopsies. PCR2 was typically run as a SYBR Green qPCR and stopped at a set threshold, although low-input samples could use end-point PCR of about 6 cycles instead. Study-wide findings and limitations: The RNA-based method was acknowledged to be potentially sensitive to changes in TCR transcripts with T cell activation and differentiation.

The library was built by means of 5' RACE. Four rounds of PCR, run with the SP2 primer together with nested alpha and beta constant region primers, were used to amplify the ligated cDNA. TCR RNA was reverse transcribed with SuperScript IV using alpha and beta constant region primers for the blood and skin samples. An oligonucleotide carrying the Illumina SP2 primer and a UMI was ligated to the 3' end of the cDNA by means of T4 RNA ligase 1. To prevent hairpin formation, the 12-nucleotide UMI was made up of two random hexamers with an eight-base spacer between them. From the second PCR onward, the TCR alpha and beta chain libraries were handled separately, and dual indexing was used for multiplexing. After pooling, the indexed libraries were analyzed by capillary electrophoresis and sequenced on either an Illumina MiSeq or NextSeq. PhiX DNA at roughly 4.5-7% was added to the libraries to raise base diversity and improve cluster recognition. Concerning the study's data processing: Demultiplexor extracted UMIs from read 2, combined them with read 1 TCR sequence, and split reads by sample indices. Decombinator identified V and J genes and V-J junctions, assigning each TCR a five-part identifier including V and J deletions. Collapsinator relied on UMIs to correct both sequencing errors and PCR amplification heterogeneity, producing a UMI-based abundance for each TCR. CDR3Translator converted identifiers to nucleotide sequence, translated to amino acids, and extracted CDR3 regions using terminal motifs. Error-corrected counts of alpha and beta TCRs from blood and skin were compared after being normalized to the amount of input RNA. TCRdb ran its own pipeline on the public reads, namely fastp trimming at Q25 and MiXCR clone calling, and kept in-frame beta chains. Rows matching on CDR3 protein sequence are summarized as one entry with the most common DNA and genes. Clone size and V and J calls follow TCRdb, not the original study. In this sample the table shows about 62,000 distinct CDR3 sequences, around 8% of which occur a single time. The top ten clonotypes cover roughly 21% of the sample.

Remarks on this clonotype: The target of this receptor is not known. Per-base quality was not reported, and no clone a single base away is much larger than it.

Using 3' ligation of a UMI-containing oligonucleotide to TCR cDNA, the study laid out a robust and sensitive protocol to amplify, sequence and analyze TCRs. For whole blood analysis, 2.5 ml of peripheral blood was collected from healthy adult volunteers into Tempus tubes, and RNA was extracted following the manufacturer's instructions. Total RNA was treated with RQ1 DNase, without cell sorting, prior to reverse transcription, with an input of roughly 1 to 1,100 ng being targeted. Skin biopsy and whole blood libraries were made to test pipeline robustness in samples where T cells form a minority population. The germline V gene yields SGHRS for CDR1 and YFSETQ for CDR2. The CDR3 goes from the cysteine to the phenylalanine over 15 residues. The only DNA kept is the CDR3, 45 bases in frame from the first base. V and J lose 0 bases and 3 bases, and a span of 13 bases separates them.

The sequence links TRBV5-1 to TRBJ2-7; a confident D gene designation cannot be given. The clonotype originates from a female donor in good health. The CDR3 reads as follows: CASSLDEGRFYEQYF. The DNA sequence is TGCGCCAGCAGCTTGGATGAAGGCCGCTTCTACGAGCAGTACTTC.